The entry that follows covers one TCR beta chain sequence. Its antigen target is currently unknown. One base away there is no much larger clone; base qualities are not given. The data were obtained in a study of T cells in localized non-small cell lung cancer (dated by TCRdb to 2020 to 2022). Describing the broader study: T cell repertoires of about 230 early-stage NSCLC patients were analyzed, with tumors being compared against uninvolved tumor-adjacent lungs. All 240 or so NSCLC patients in the cohort were treatment-naive and had localized lung tumors that were resected. Of the NSCLC patients, fewer than 150 were male and approximately 97 were female, and the mean age was approximately 66 years.

The CDR3 has 14 amino acids, counting the end cysteine and phenylalanine. The only DNA kept is the CDR3, 42 bases in frame from the first base. Via the germline V gene, CDR1 is MGHRA and CDR2 YSYEKL. Deletion took 0 bases off V and 7 bases off J, with a span of 13 bases between the germline ends. The immunoSEQ Assay was used to sequence TCR beta CDR3 regions from DNA. Per the source publication's procedure: T cell density was computed as TCR beta template counts normalized to usable DNA estimated by amplifying housekeeping genes. Richness was estimated using the preseqR package, with extrapolation to 400,000 templates for PBMC samples and to 120,000 templates for tissue samples. Clonality was defined by subtracting Pielou's evenness from one. Tissue-enriched TCRs were identified through differential abundance testing performed on productive amino-acid clonotypes, with a minimum total count of 5 and an alpha of 0.1. The Jaccard Index and the Morisita Overlap Index were used to measure repertoire overlap between compartments. GLIPH grouped TCR beta CDR3s together with public tetramer-defined viral CDR3s, and a viral motif had to include at least three viral sequences and show V-gene enrichment. TCRdb took this table from immuneACCESS and kept in-frame rearrangements with V and J called. Such tables lack part of the clones; where checked against another copy, unresolved V genes explain under half of the gap, and the rest is unexplained. The V and J calls and clone size were taken over from that table, and D and trimming were inferred from the DNA. A total of approximately 34,000 clones appear in this sample, 70% to 90% of them only once. In total, the top ten clones hold approximately 6.8% of the sample.

Overall study results and their limits: A median of 57 of the top 100 tumor clones were detected in paired uninvolved adjacent lung, and around 30 of these tumor clones were also found among the top 100 clones of the paired uninvolved adjacent lung. Uninvolved tumor-adjacent lung showed the highest T cell clonality, higher than tumor, which suggests more focused antigenic responses in the uninvolved tumor-adjacent lung. Higher blood T cell density associated with longer overall survival, while higher adjacent-lung clonality associated with shorter survival. Since the design was exploratory, TCR variables were selected using unadjusted p-values with no false-discovery rate correction. Because multi-region tumor sequencing was not performed, intratumor heterogeneity could not be ruled out.

At diagnosis, tumor, uninvolved tumor-adjacent lung and peripheral blood were collected and then preserved as a mix of FFPE and fresh-frozen material. Blood samples were analyzed as peripheral blood mononuclear cells for TCR repertoire profiling. This chain joins TRBV4-1 to TRBJ2-7; the D call is possibly TRBD1 or TRBD2, each sharing 7 bases. The sequenced sample was peripheral blood, obtained before any cancer treatment. The TCR originated in a woman aged 40 to 75 with stage I lung adenocarcinoma. CDR3 loop: CASSQDDREGEQYF. The nucleotides are TGCGCCAGCAGCCAAGATGACAGGGAGGGGGAGCAGTACTTC.